The 8 T cell receptor beta chains in this list originate from one sample, sequenced in a study of blood T cells in healthy people across ages. The authors ran a second PCR of about 6 to 12 cycles using a sample-barcoded 5' primer and a J-beta primer mix. TCRdb re-called the 5' RACE reads through MiXCR, storing one row per CDR3 protein. The profile shows approximately 2,000,000 distinct CDR3 sequences, roughly two fifths of them singletons. Specimen: blood. Receptor source: a human donor in good health.

The chain employs TRBV6-5 and TRBJ2-7; 8 bases line up with TRBD1. Losses at the gene ends were 0 bases for V and 1 base for J; bases not matched to a gene: 5. The length of the CDR3 is 16 residues. The germline V gene encodes CDR1 MNHEY and CDR2 SVGAGI. This CDR3 reads CASSYSTGGWSYEQYF. For the CDR3, the DNA is TGTGCCAGCAGTTACTCTACAGGGGGTTGGTCCTACGAGCAGTACTTC.

The chain uses TRBV7-2 and TRBJ1-6, with 7 bases fitting TRBD1. Per the germline V gene, CDR1 is SGHTA and CDR2 is FQGNSA. The CDR3 loop spans 12 amino acids. With 2 bases clipped from V and 17 bases from J, the junction kept 6 bases outside the gene matches. The CDR3: CASSLRTGKVHF. Here the CDR3 DNA reads TGTGCCAGCAGCTTAAGGACAGGCAAGGTCCACTTT. The entire variable domain, with the rest obtained from reference TRBV7-2 and TRBJ1-6, is as follows: GAGVSQSPSNKVTEKGKDVELRCDPISGHTALYWYRQSLGQGLEFLIYFQGNSAPDKSGLPSDRFSAERTGGSVSTLTIQRTQQEDSAVYLCASSLRTGKVHFGNGTRLTVT.

This sequence joins TRBV7-8 and TRBJ1-1, with TRBD1 matching over 8 bases. The CDR3 sequence is 16 residues long. Germline V gene data show CDR1 as SGHVS and CDR2 as FQNEAQ. J gave up 0 bases and V 8 bases, and 11 bases lay outside the gene matches. The CDR3 spells CASRGGDRRLNTEAFF. The DNA for the CDR3 is TGTGCCAGCCGGGGTGGGGACAGGCGACTGAACACTGAAGCTTTCTTT.

The chain joins TRBV5-1 to TRBJ2-1; possibly TRBD2 for D (5 bases). CDR3 length: 15 amino acids. The germline V and J ends were trimmed by 3 bases and 1 base, with 11 bases remaining between them. The germline CDR1 and CDR2 sequences are SGHRS and YFSETQ. CDR3 DNA sequence: TGCGCCAGCAGCTCGGAGGAAGGTTCCTACAATGAGCAGTTCTTC. Protein sequence: CASSSEEGSYNEQFF.

In its sample, this clonotype was seen a few times. One base away lies a much larger clone, so this may be a sequencing read error. The chain is built from TRBV28 and TRBJ2-4; 7 bases are shared with TRBD1. The J call could be wrong; TRBJ2-7 is a better fit for the DNA end. The germline CDR1 and CDR2 sequences are MDHEN and SYDVKM. The CDR3 runs to 12 residues. The CDR3 coding sequence is TGTGCCAGCAGCACAACAGGGGACGAGCAGTACTTC. Translation gives CASSTTGDEQYF.

DNA of the CDR3: TGTGCCACCCGCCTCGGGGGGAACACTGAAGCTTTCTTT. Translated: CATRLGGNTEAFF. V and J are TRBV12-3 or TRBV12-4 and TRBJ1-1, with D possibly matching TRBD1 (5 bases). There are 13 residues in the CDR3. The V gene lost 10 bases and the J gene lost 1 base, with 13 bases spanning the gap.

The rearrangement uses TRBV20-1 and TRBJ2-7, with D perhaps being TRBD1 or TRBD2 (5 bases each). CDR3 length equals 16 residues. Trimming shortened V by 2 bases and J by 12 bases, and 29 bases separated the two germline ends. Germline CDR1 DFQATT, CDR2 SNEGSKA (reference sequence). The CDR3 is CSARLAGTPIWSRGYF. CDR3 coding DNA: TGCAGTGCTAGACTTGCCGGGACCCCAATTTGGTCGAGGGGGTACTTC.

In nucleotides, the CDR3 is TGTGCCAGCACCCGGTTTCAGCGGGGGGGAGAGACCCAGTACTTC. Translated, it gives CASTRFQRGGETQYF. The V and J genes are TRBV7-8 and TRBJ2-5; 10 nucleotides agree with TRBD2. J lost 4 bases, V lost 7 bases, and 9 bases had no gene match. CDR3 length: 15 amino acids. Germline V gene sequence: CDR1 SGHVS, CDR2 FQNEAQ.